This TCR beta chain is drawn from a study of cytomegalovirus exposure and HLA in healthy donors (dated by TCRdb to about 2017). Background for the entire study: The 500 to 700 repertoires of the first cohort and the 120 validation repertoires were produced on the same platform, according to a later analysis. The study aimed to test whether signatures of past pathogen exposure could be identified by cataloging public T cell receptors. Along with the 666-subject first cohort, a separate validation cohort of more than 90 different subjects was used. High-throughput TCR immunosequencing, statistical association of individual TCRs with disease status, and machine learning were combined to predict cytomegalovirus infection status. Study-level results and caveats: A later analysis lacked HLA typing for the validation cohort, so it scored co-occurrence in that cohort across all 120 or so repertoires. In vitro tests confirmed that a few of the cytomegalovirus-associated TCR beta chains recognize cytomegalovirus antigens. Of the cluster scores, 85% to 95% were above 0 in a later analysis, which found that TCRs clustered in the first cohort also tended to co-occur in the 120 validation repertoires. The study listed 150 to 200 TCR beta chains as associated with cytomegalovirus. While some public TCRs were present in many individuals, most TCR sequences turned up only very rarely across donors. In both the original and validation cohorts, the classifier was reported to diagnose cytomegalovirus status with high specificity and sensitivity. According to the authors, the approach could potentially be generalized to other disease states and immunological phenotypes.

Receptor amplification or capture employed the immunoSEQ multiplex PCR assay. Concerning the study's data processing: A statistical classification framework was built to diagnose cytomegalovirus status from the catalog of TCR beta chain sequences. TCRdb took this table from immuneACCESS and kept in-frame rearrangements with V and J called. Such tables lack part of the clones; where checked against another copy, unresolved V genes explain under half of the gap, and the rest is unexplained. Clonal size and the V and J genes are those of that table, whereas D and trimming came from the DNA. For this sample there are about 49,000 clones; about 90% appear just once. The ten most abundant clones make up around 1.4% of the sample. The CDR3, from cysteine to phenylalanine, totals 15 residues. The retained sequence is limited to the CDR3, 45 bases, with the frame set at the first base. From V the trimming removes 4 bases and from J it removes 3 bases, while the gene matches leave 9 bases of the junction unaccounted for. From the germline V gene, CDR1 is SGDLS and CDR2 is YYNGEE.

The donors were included in the validation cohort of 100 to 150 subjects, a group kept apart from the roughly 680-subject first cohort. With respect to this clone: Its antigen remains unidentified. Base qualities were left out, and no much larger clone turns up one base away.

Source material: PBMCs. The clonotype originates from a man aged 18 to 29 in good health and CMV-seronegative. The sequence joins TRBV9 to TRBJ2-7; 8 bases in the middle match TRBD1. CDR3 protein: CASSPYGTGDYEQYF. In nucleotides, the sequence is TGTGCCAGCAGCCCGTACGGGACAGGAGACTACGAGCAGTACTTC.